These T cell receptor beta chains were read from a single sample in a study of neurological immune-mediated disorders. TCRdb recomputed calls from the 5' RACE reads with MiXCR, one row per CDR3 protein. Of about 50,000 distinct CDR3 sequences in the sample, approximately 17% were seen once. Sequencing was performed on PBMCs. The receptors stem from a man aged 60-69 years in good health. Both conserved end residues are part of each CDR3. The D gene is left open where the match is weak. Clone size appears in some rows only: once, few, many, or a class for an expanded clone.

TGTGCCAGCAGCCGGACAGGGCCGGACGGGGAGCTGTTTTTT CASSRTGPDGELFF TRBJ2-2 TRBD1 many TRBV7-9
TGTGCCAGCTCTCGGACAGCCCAAGAGACCCAGTACTTC CASSRTAQETQYF TRBJ2-5 - many TRBV9
TGCGCCAGCAGTGAACTAGCGGGAGCCCCAGATACGCAGTATTTT CASSELAGAPDTQYF TRBJ2-3 TRBD2 many TRBV10-1
TGCAGCGCCGGTCCGGCTAGCGGGGGCACAGATACGCAGTATTTT CSAGPASGGTDTQYF TRBJ2-3 TRBD2 many TRBV20-1
TGTGCCAGCAGCGGTCAAGGGACCAACACTGAAGCTTTCTTT CASSGQGTNTEAFF TRBJ1-1 - many TRBV4-2
TGCAGTGCTAGTAAAGCGGGAGACGCGGATACGCAGTATTTT CSASKAGDADTQYF TRBJ2-3 TRBD2 many TRBV20-1
TGCGCCAGCAGCTCGCGACCAGGACTAGCGGGAATTAACGAGCAGTACTTC CASSSRPGLAGINEQYF TRBJ2-7 TRBD2 - TRBV5-1
TGTGCAAGTCGCTTAGCCGGGGCACATGGGGGCTCCTACGAGCAGTACTTC CASRLAGAHGGSYEQYF TRBJ2-7 - few TRBV12-2
TGTGCCAGCAGCCCCCTGGGGGTGGTAGATACGCAGTATTTT CASSPLGVVDTQYF TRBJ2-3 - many TRBV21-1
TGCAGTGCTGGACAGATTACGACGGCGGCTTTCTTT CSAGQITTAAFF TRBJ1-1 - many TRBV20-1
TGCAGTGCTCCCGGGGCCTACGAGCAGTACTTC CSAPGAYEQYF TRBJ2-7 - - TRBV20-1
TGTGCCAGCAGTTACAACCCCCCCAGCCTAAACACCGGGGAGCTGTTTTTT CASSYNPPSLNTGELFF TRBJ2-2 - many TRBV6-5
TGCGCCAGCAGCCCGGGACTAGCGGGGACCTCCTACGAGCAGTACTTC CASSPGLAGTSYEQYF TRBJ2-7 TRBD2 - TRBV4-1
TGTGCCAGCAGCCAAGCTGGACTCGTCTACGAGCAGTACTTC CASSQAGLVYEQYF TRBJ2-7 - many TRBV14
TGTGCCAGCAGTTACGGGTACTGGGGTAACTACGAGCAGTACTTC CASSYGYWGNYEQYF TRBJ2-7 - many TRBV28
TGCGCCAGCAGCTTGTGGGGCAGCACAGATACGCAGTATTTT CASSLWGSTDTQYF TRBJ2-3 - many TRBV5-1
TGTGCCAGCATCTCGGACCCCCGGGGGGAGACCCAGTACTTC CASISDPRGETQYF TRBJ2-5 - - TRBV7-3
TGTGCCAGCAGAACCGGGACTAGCTCGTCCAATGAGCAGTTCTTC CASRTGTSSSNEQFF TRBJ2-1 TRBD2 - TRBV6-2/TRBV6-3
TGTGCCAGCAGCTGGGACAGACTAAAAGAGACCCAGTACTTC CASSWDRLKETQYF TRBJ2-5 TRBD1 few TRBV12-3/TRBV12-4
TGTGCCAGCAGCCAAGATTACCCCTTACAGCCCCAGCATTTT CASSQDYPLQPQHF TRBJ1-5 - once TRBV3-1
TGCAGTTCGAGAGAGGGCCCGTCTTACAATGAGCAGTTCTTC CSSREGPSYNEQFF TRBJ2-1 - many TRBV20-1
TGCAGTGCCTTAAGGGGGGAGCAGTTCTTC CSALRGEQFF TRBJ2-1 - many TRBV20-1
TGCAGTGCTTCTCCTAGCGGGAGGTCCACAGATACGCAGTATTTT CSASPSGRSTDTQYF TRBJ2-3 TRBD2 few TRBV20-1
TGTGCCATCAGAGCGGGAGGGTCCGGCTACGAGCAGTACTTC CAIRAGGSGYEQYF TRBJ2-7 TRBD2 - TRBV10-3
TGTGCCAGCAGGGAGGGCATCATCACAGATACGCAGTATTTT CASREGIITDTQYF TRBJ2-3 - many TRBV6-2/TRBV6-3
TGCGCCAGCAGCTTCACTAGTCAGGCCCGAAATGAGCAGTTCTTC CASSFTSQARNEQFF TRBJ2-1 - many TRBV5-1
TGCGCCAGCAGCCAAGATCGGGGTAGAGGCAATGAGCAGTTCTTC CASSQDRGRGNEQFF TRBJ2-1 - many TRBV4-3
TGTGCCAGCAGCGTGACAGGGGGCCGCACAGATACGCAGTATTTT CASSVTGGRTDTQYF TRBJ2-3 TRBD1 many TRBV7-9
TGCAGCGTTGAAGATCCCGGGGCTGAAGCTTTCTTT CSVEDPGAEAFF TRBJ1-1 - many TRBV29-1
TGTGCCAGCAGGCGGACAGGGGACGCCTACGAGCAGTACTTC CASRRTGDAYEQYF TRBJ2-7 TRBD1 - TRBV27
TGTGCCAGCAGCGCGAACCCCCTAAATGAGCAGTTCTTC CASSANPLNEQFF TRBJ2-1 - many TRBV9
TGTGCCAGCAGCCCCCGGGGCGCCAATCAGCCCCAGCATTTT CASSPRGANQPQHF TRBJ1-5 - many TRBV7-8
TGTGCCAGCGCAACCCGAGCGGGGAGGGGGAGGAACGAGCAGTACTTC CASATRAGRGRNEQYF TRBJ2-7 - many TRBV27
TGTGCCAGTAGTGATACTCGGCGAACGCAGTATTTT CASSDTRRTQYF TRBJ2-3 - many TRBV19
TGCGCCAGCAGCTCTGGACTAGCGGGAAGATACGAGCAGTACTTC CASSSGLAGRYEQYF TRBJ2-7 TRBD2 many TRBV4-3
TGCAGTGCTAGAGTAATTACAGGCCCCCAAGAGACCCAGTACTTC CSARVITGPQETQYF TRBJ2-5 - many TRBV20-1
TGTGCCACCCTAGGCCCCGATGAGCAGTTCTTC CATLGPDEQFF TRBJ2-1 - many TRBV15
TGCGCCAGCAGCTTGAGGCCCGGGGATGCCTACAATGAGCAGTTCTTC CASSLRPGDAYNEQFF TRBJ2-1 - - TRBV5-1
TGCGCCAGCAGTAACGATCCTACTGAAGCTTTCTTT CASSNDPTEAFF TRBJ1-1 - many TRBV5-1
TGCAGTGCCACGGGACAGAACCAAGAGACCCAGTACTTC CSATGQNQETQYF TRBJ2-5 TRBD1 many TRBV20-1
TGCGCCAGCAGCTTGGTCCTAGGAGCGGGTACCAATGAGCAGTTCTTC CASSLVLGAGTNEQFF TRBJ2-1 - many TRBV5-1
TGTGCCAGCAGTCTTATAGGGGGTGGCACAGATACGCAGTATTTT CASSLIGGGTDTQYF TRBJ2-3 - many TRBV11-2
TGCAGCGTTGAGTATGCGGGAGTCGCCGGGGAGCTGTTTTTT CSVEYAGVAGELFF TRBJ2-2 TRBD2 many TRBV29-1
TGTGCCAGCAGGGTACAGGGCGTTGAAACTGAAGCTTTCTTT CASRVQGVETEAFF TRBJ1-1 - - TRBV28
TGCGCCAGCAGGCAGGGGGTAACTAATGAAAAACTGTTTTTT CASRQGVTNEKLFF TRBJ1-4 TRBD1 - TRBV5-1
TGTGCCAGCAGCTTAAGCCACCAAGAGACCCAGTACTTC CASSLSHQETQYF TRBJ2-5 - many TRBV7-2
TGCAGTGCCTCCCCAATCGGGAGGAACACAGATACGCAGTATTTT CSASPIGRNTDTQYF TRBJ2-3 TRBD2 many TRBV20-1
TGCAGTGCTTATAGCGGAGTAGCCAAAAACATTCAGTACTTC CSAYSGVAKNIQYF TRBJ2-4 - - TRBV20-1
TGTGCCAGCAGTTTTAGGGGGCTAGCGGGGAACACCGGGGAGCTGTTTTTT CASSFRGLAGNTGELFF TRBJ2-2 - - TRBV7-3
TGTGCCTCTCGACTAGGCGAATTCCCCGGGGAGCTGTTTTTT CASRLGEFPGELFF TRBJ2-2 - many TRBV6-1
TGTGCCATCAGCCACGGCTACGAGCAGTACTTC CAISHGYEQYF TRBJ2-7 - many TRBV10-3
TGCAGCGGAGCGGTTTTCGCCACAGATACGCAGTATTTT CSGAVFATDTQYF TRBJ2-3 - many TRBV29-1
TGCGCCAGCAGCTGGACAGGGGGCGCTGGGGCCAACGTCCTGACTTTC CASSWTGGAGANVLTF TRBJ2-6 TRBD1 many TRBV5-1
TGTGCCAGCAGCTACGGAGAGGGTGAGCAGTTCTTC CASSYGEGEQFF TRBJ2-1 - many TRBV7-2
TGTGCCAGCAGCTTGGGCGCAGGGAACTCCTACGAGCAGTACTTC CASSLGAGNSYEQYF TRBJ2-7 - many TRBV5-5
TGTGCCAGCAGCTTACGGGTAGCGGGAGCCTACGAGCAGTACTTC CASSLRVAGAYEQYF TRBJ2-7 TRBD2 many TRBV7-2
TGTGCCAGCAGCCTACAGGGGATGTACACTGAAGCTATCTTT CASSLQGMYTEAIF TRBJ1-1 TRBD1 - TRBV7-2
TGTGCCAGCAGCTCGGCTGGGCCCTCGGGTCCCCTCCACTTT CASSSAGPSGPLHF TRBJ1-6 - - TRBV7-8
TGTGCCAGCAGCCAAGATCGCAGGGGCGCTGGAAACATCGGGGAGCTGTTTTTT CASSQDRRGAGNIGELFF TRBJ2-2 - - TRBV14
TGTGCCAGCAGCTTAGACAGGGGAGGCGACGAGCAGTACTTC CASSLDRGGDEQYF TRBJ2-7 - - TRBV7-9